The 28 T cell receptor beta chains in this list originate from one sample, sequenced in a study of CD8 T cells in ankylosing spondylitis. TCRdb passed the 5' RACE reads through MiXCR, listing each CDR3 protein once. This table holds roughly 260,000 distinct CDR3 sequences, 20% found once. Sequenced input: blood, either unsorted or a sorted T cell fraction (not recorded which). The receptors derive from a male donor with ankylosing spondylitis or in good health (not recorded which).

The rearrangement joins TRBV5-1 to TRBJ2-3, with 7 bases identical to TRBD2. V was clipped by 5 bases and J by 5 bases; unmatched bases: 8. The CDR3 consists of 14 residues. CDR1 and CDR2 from the germline V gene are SGHRS and YFSETQ. The CDR3 DNA reads as TGCGCCAGCAGTGAGGCGGGAGTCCTAGATACGCAGTATTTT. Its translation: CASSEAGVLDTQYF.

V is TRBV12-3 or TRBV12-4 and J is TRBJ2-7; D gene uncertain. The CDR3 has 13 amino acids. The V end was cut by 6 bases, the J end by 3 bases, with 12 bases between. The CDR3 here is CASSRDTYYEQYV. CDR3 coding DNA: TGTGCCAGCAGCCGAGACACCTACTACGAGCAGTACGTC.

The chain couples TRBV5-1 to TRBJ2-3, with 7 positions matching TRBD2. From germline, CDR1 is SGHRS and CDR2 YFSETQ. The V gene end was trimmed by 1 base and the J gene end by 0 bases; junction bases not matched to a gene: 5. The CDR3 length is 16 residues. As DNA, the CDR3 is TGCGCCAGCAGCTTGCAAGCAGCGGGGAGCACAGATACGCAGTATTTT. It translates to CASSLQAAGSTDTQYF.

J is TRBJ2-4 and V is TRBV15, with a tentative D call TRBD1 (7 bases). The V end was cut by 4 bases, the J end by 8 bases, with 15 bases between. This CDR3 has 14 amino acids. Germline CDR1 is LNHNV and CDR2 is YYDKDF (reference sequence). CDR3 coding DNA: TGTGCCACCAGCACCAGGGGGGCCACAGACATTCAGTACTTC. This encodes CATSTRGATDIQYF.

The chain recombines TRBV7-2 with TRBJ1-5, with D possibly TRBD1 on 5 matching bases. Germline V gene sequence: CDR1 SGHTA, CDR2 FQGNSA. The CDR3 runs to 15 residues. Trimming stripped 6 bases from V and 3 bases from J, with 15 bases between. The CDR3 coding sequence is TGTGCCAGCAGTTACGACAGCCTCAACAATCAGCCCCAGCATTTT. This sequence encodes CASSYDSLNNQPQHF.

The chain links TRBV7-2 to TRBJ1-5, with 7 positions matching TRBD1. CDR1 and CDR2 from the germline V gene are SGHTA and FQGNSA. Trimming removed 7 bases from V and 4 bases from J; junction bases left unmatched: 7. This CDR3 is built from 14 residues. CDR3 coding DNA: TGTGCCAGCAACTCGGGACAGACTAATCAGCCCCAGCATTTT. Translating gives CASNSGQTNQPQHF.

This clonotype was counted a few times. The rearrangement joins TRBV5-5 to TRBJ2-5, with D tentatively TRBD1 (6 bases). Deletions cut 6 bases from V and 1 base from J, with 10 bases between. Germline lookup yields CDR1 SGHKS and CDR2 YYEKEE (reference sequence). The CDR3 totals 13 residues. The DNA for the CDR3 is TGTGCCAGCATCGGACAGTTCCAAGAGACCCAGTACTTC. Translated, it gives CASIGQFQETQYF.

This clonotype was seen a few times. The rearrangement joins TRBV20-1 to TRBJ2-1; maybe TRBD2 (6 bases). Germline V gives CDR1 DFQATT, CDR2 SNEGSKA (reference sequence). The CDR3 consists of 16 residues. The V gene lost 6 bases and the J gene lost 1 base, with 19 bases spanning the gap. CDR3 DNA sequence: TGCAGTGCCCAGACTAGAGCCGGAACATCCTACAATGAGCAGTTCTTC. This gives the protein CSAQTRAGTSYNEQFF.

The sample holds a few counts of this clonotype. The chain uses TRBV27 and TRBJ1-5; D unclear. The CDR3 contains 12 residues. V was cut by 3 bases and J by 6 bases, with 6 bases left in between. Germline-derived CDR1 and CDR2 are MNHEY and SMNVEV (reference sequence). The CDR3 DNA follows: TGTGCCAGCAGTTTCTTGGGTCAGCCCCAGCATTTT. Protein product: CASSFLGQPQHF.

This clonotype has a count of ten or more. The chain is built from TRBV6-2 or TRBV6-3 and TRBJ1-1; D is undetermined. V lost 0 bases and J 0 bases, leaving 14 bases between the germline ends. This CDR3 is built from 17 residues. Germline assignment: CDR1 MNHEY and CDR2 SVGEGT. CDR3 nucleotide sequence: TGTGCCAGCAGTTACTCGGGAGGTCCGTCCATGAACACTGAAGCTTTCTTT. It yields the protein CASSYSGGPSMNTEAFF.

The chain combines TRBV12-3 or TRBV12-4 with TRBJ1-1, with D possibly TRBD1 on 6 matching bases. The CDR3 spans 15 residues. The ends were cut back, 6 bases at V and 5 bases at J, with 19 bases in the middle. DNA of the CDR3: TGTGCCAGCAGAAGTTGGGCAGGGGTGGAGACTGAAGCTTTCTTT. Protein sequence: CASRSWAGVETEAFF.

Details on this clonotype: One end of the junction is discordant with germline, which a read error may explain. The V gene is TRBV3-1, the J gene TRBJ2-3; TRBD2 is a possible D gene (5 bases). Germline CDR1 and CDR2: LGHDT and YNNKEL (reference sequence). The CDR3 sequence is 15 residues long. CDR3 amino acids: CAGSPSSGRADTQYF. CDR3 coding DNA: TGTGCCGGCAGCCCTTCTTCGGGAAGGGCAGATACGCAGTATTTT.

This clonotype was detected only once. The rearrangement uses TRBV30 and TRBJ2-6; D call uncertain. CDR1 is GTSNPN, CDR2 SVGIG, per germline (reference sequence). The CDR3 length is 14 residues. V was clipped by 0 bases and J by 3 bases, with 6 bases between them. CDR3 sequence: CAWSVILGANVLTF. The CDR3 region has the DNA TGTGCCTGGAGTGTAATCCTTGGGGCCAACGTCCTGACTTTC.

This clonotype was detected only a few times. The rearrangement joins TRBV6-5 to TRBJ2-3; 12 bases are shared with TRBD1. CDR3 length: 13 amino acids. V gave up 5 bases and J gave up 14 bases; unmatched junction bases: 8. From germline, CDR1 is MNHEY and CDR2 SVGAGI. CDR3 DNA: TGTGCCAGCAGTCAAACCGGGACAGGGGGCTTGTATTTT. Translating gives CASSQTGTGGLYF.

The chain couples TRBV27 to TRBJ2-7, with D possibly TRBD1 on 6 matching bases. The CDR3 contains 15 residues. V was cut by 6 bases and J by 4 bases, with 19 bases left in between. The germline CDR1 and CDR2 sequences are MNHEY and SMNVEV (reference sequence). The CDR3 DNA reads as TGTGCCAGCAGCAGGGTGGCAGGGGCGAAGTACGAGCAGTACGTC. The encoded protein is CASSRVAGAKYEQYV.

This clonotype came up a few times. The chain joins TRBV2 to TRBJ2-2; D remains ambiguous. Looked up from germline, CDR1 is SNHLY and CDR2 is FYNNEI. This CDR3 contains 12 residues. The V end was cut by 3 bases, the J end by 2 bases, with 1 base between. Written as DNA, the CDR3 is TGTGCCAGCAGTGACAACACCGGGGAGCTGTTTTTT. Its protein product is CASSDNTGELFF.

There are a few counts of this clonotype. This chain joins TRBV27 and TRBJ2-1, with 7 bases matching TRBD1. Germline V CDR1 and CDR2: MNHEY, SMNVEV (reference sequence). V lost 5 bases, J lost 5 bases, and 12 bases stayed unmatched. The CDR3 length is 16 residues. In DNA, the CDR3 is TGTGCCAGCAGTCCCCCTGACAGGGTGGTCCACAATGAGCAGTTCTTC. This encodes CASSPPDRVVHNEQFF.

The V gene is TRBV5-1, the J gene TRBJ2-5; the D gene is possibly TRBD1 (6 bases). Germline V lookup: CDR1 SGHRS, CDR2 YFSETQ. This CDR3 comprises 17 residues. V was pared by 2 bases and J by 1 base, with 18 bases between. CDR3 sequence reads: CASSFIPQGHTQETQYF. As DNA, the CDR3 is TGCGCCAGCAGCTTCATACCCCAGGGGCACACCCAAGAGACCCAGTACTTC. Looking up the rest from reference TRBV5-1 and TRBJ2-5 gives the full variable domain: KAGVTQTPRYLIKTRGQQVTLSCSPISGHRSVSWYQQTPGQGLQFLFEYFSETQRNKGNFPGRFSGRQFSNSRSEMNVSTLELGDSALYLCASSFIPQGHTQETQYFGPGTRLLVL.

For this clonotype: At one of its ends the junction is not consistent with the germline gene, which may arise from a read error. This chain links TRBV12-3 or TRBV12-4 with TRBJ2-1; tentatively, D is TRBD2 (6 bases). The CDR3 contains 15 residues. CDR3 nucleotide sequence: TGTGCCAGCAGTCCCCTGGGACTCTCCCACAATGAGCAGTTCTTC. As protein: CASSPLGLSHNEQFF.

This clonotype was seen more than once but under ten times. The chain links TRBV5-1 to TRBJ1-3; D is uncertain. V was cut by 0 bases and J by 2 bases, with 9 bases left in between. The CDR3 has 15 amino acids. The germline V gene encodes CDR1 SGHRS and CDR2 YFSETQ. The CDR3 protein is CASSLAGVTGNTIYF. The CDR3 DNA reads TGCGCCAGCAGCTTGGCCGGAGTGACTGGAAACACCATATATTTT.

This chain joins TRBV27 and TRBJ2-2; 8 bases are shared with TRBD2. CDR1 is MNHEY and CDR2 is SMNVEV in the germline V gene (reference sequence). V shed 5 bases, J shed 4 bases, and the junction held 6 bases outside the gene matches. This CDR3 has 15 amino acids. CDR3 in amino acids: CASSPGTRATGELFF. CDR3 DNA sequence: TGTGCCAGCAGTCCCGGGACTAGGGCCACCGGGGAGCTGTTTTTT.

This chain connects TRBV5-1 to TRBJ2-2; 9 bases line up with TRBD1. Germline CDR1 and CDR2: SGHRS and YFSETQ. This CDR3 region has 15 residues. With V trimmed by 5 bases and J by 3 bases, 5 bases remained unmatched. This CDR3 reads CASRAGQGDTGELFF. The CDR3 DNA reads as TGCGCCAGCAGAGCGGGACAGGGCGACACCGGGGAGCTGTTTTTT.

In this sample, this clonotype turned up a few times. This chain joins TRBV11-2 and TRBJ2-2; maybe TRBD2 (6 bases). V lost 1 base, J lost 5 bases, and 14 bases lay in between. CDR3 size: 16 residues. Germline V gene data show CDR1 as SGHAT and CDR2 as FQNNGV. CDR3: CASSLARDWGTGELFF. Written as DNA, the CDR3 is TGTGCCAGCAGCTTAGCTCGGGACTGGGGGACCGGGGAGCTGTTTTTT.

This chain links TRBV9 with TRBJ2-1, with TRBD2 as a possible D gene (7 bases). The length of the CDR3 is 15 residues. Germline loops: CDR1 SGDLS, CDR2 YYNGEE. V shed 2 bases and J shed 3 bases, with 12 bases lying between them. CDR3 in DNA: TGTGCCAGCAGCGTTTGGGGGGGCGGCTACAATGAGCAGTTCTTC. Encoded protein: CASSVWGGGYNEQFF.

In its sample, this clonotype was seen a few times. This rearrangement joins TRBV12-3 or TRBV12-4 to TRBJ2-3; D perhaps matches TRBD2 (6 bases). Trimming pared 6 bases from V and 5 bases from J, leaving 12 bases between. The CDR3 spans 13 residues. In nucleotides, the CDR3 is TGTGCCAGCAGACCCCCCGGGGGAGATACGCAGTATTTT. This translates into CASRPPGGDTQYF.

This clonotype was counted ten times or more. This chain joins TRBV9 and TRBJ2-5; D is undetermined. Looked up from germline, CDR1 is SGDLS and CDR2 is YYNGEE. V was pared by 0 bases and J by 5 bases, with 11 bases between. The CDR3 loop spans 14 amino acids. CDR3 loop: CASSVDRVEETQYF. Here the CDR3 DNA reads TGTGCCAGCAGCGTAGACCGGGTAGAGGAGACCCAGTACTTC.

The rearrangement links TRBV18 to TRBJ2-5; 10 nucleotides match TRBD2. CDR3 size: 19 residues. The J segment lost 2 bases and the V segment lost 6 bases, leaving 18 bases of the junction unmatched. Germline V CDR1 and CDR2: KGHSH, LQKENI. CDR3 in DNA: TGTGCCAGCTCGCCCTTTTCTCTAGCGGGAGTTGGGGTGCAAGAGACCCAGTACTTC. Amino acids: CASSPFSLAGVGVQETQYF.

The chain has TRBV20-1 and TRBJ1-1, with 7 bases matching TRBD1. Germline V CDR1 and CDR2: DFQATT, SNEGSKA (reference sequence). V lost 2 bases and J lost 10; bases outside the gene matches: 1. The CDR3 is made up of 10 amino acids. CDR3 sequence reads: CSARTGAAFF. As DNA, the CDR3 is TGCAGTGCTAGAACAGGGGCAGCTTTCTTT.